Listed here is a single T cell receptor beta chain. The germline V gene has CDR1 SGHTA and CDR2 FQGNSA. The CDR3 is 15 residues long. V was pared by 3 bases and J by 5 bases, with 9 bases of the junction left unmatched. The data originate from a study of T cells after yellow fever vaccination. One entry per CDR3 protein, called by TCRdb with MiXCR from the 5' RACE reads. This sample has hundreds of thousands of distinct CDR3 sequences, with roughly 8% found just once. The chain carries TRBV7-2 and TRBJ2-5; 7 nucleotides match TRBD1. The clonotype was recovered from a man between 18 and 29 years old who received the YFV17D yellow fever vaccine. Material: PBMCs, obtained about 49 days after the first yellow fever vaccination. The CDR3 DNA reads TGTGCCAGCAGCTTCGACAGGGTGCGAGTTGAGACCCAGTACTTC. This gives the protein CASSFDRVRVETQYF.